Shown below are 28 T cell receptor beta chains from a single sample sequenced in a study of blood T cell repertoires in COVID-19 (dated by TCRdb to the early 2020s). Library method: the immunoSEQ multiplex PCR assay. TCRdb holds this immuneACCESS table with in-frame rearrangements only. Some clones are missing; in checked studies, unresolved V genes explain under half, and the rest has no known cause. The sample data list around 190,000 clones, and roughly 77% of these were observed just once. The ten largest clonotypes hold roughly a sixth of the sample. Sequenced: PBMCs or T cells enriched from blood (not recorded which). The receptors derive from a woman aged 45-65 years with acute COVID-19.

CDR3 coding DNA: TGTGCCAGCAGCATGAGTCATACGTCCTCAATAAAACCGAACACTGAAGCTTTCTTT. It encodes CASSMSHTSSIKPNTEAFF. The chain has TRBV28 and TRBJ1-1, with D uncertain. Trimming stripped 6 bases from V and 1 base from J, with 27 bases between. The CDR3 has 19 residues. Germline V CDR1 and CDR2: MDHEN, SYDVKM. The full variable domain, with the rest looked up from reference TRBV28 and TRBJ1-1, is DVKVTQSSRYLVKRTGEKVFLECVQDMDHENMFWYRQDPGLGLRLIYFSYDVKMKEKGDIPEGYSVSREKKERFSLILESASTNQTSMYLCASSMSHTSSIKPNTEAFFGQGTRLTVV.

The chain uses TRBV4-1 and TRBJ2-3, with 13 positions matching TRBD2. Germline CDR1 and CDR2: MGHRA and YSYEKL. This CDR3 region has 15 residues. The junction had 1 base not matched to a gene; V was cut back by 4 bases and J by 3 bases. The CDR3 sequence: CASSRTSGGTDTQYF. In nucleotides, the CDR3 is TGCGCCAGCAGCCGGACTAGCGGGGGTACAGATACGCAGTATTTT.

CDR3 loop: CASSRQGMDTEAFF. The CDR3 bases are TGTGCCAGCAGTAGACAGGGTATGGACACTGAAGCTTTCTTT. The chain has TRBV6-6 and TRBJ1-1; 7 nucleotides line up with TRBD1. J lost 3 bases, V lost 5 bases, and 6 bases had no gene match. The CDR3 is made up of 14 amino acids. Germline assignment: CDR1 MNHNY and CDR2 SVGAGI (reference sequence).

This clone was detected once. The genes are TRBV28 and TRBJ1-5, with 7 bases fitting TRBD1. The CDR3 has 16 amino acids. The germline V gene encodes CDR1 MDHEN and CDR2 SYDVKM. After removal of 4 bases from V and 2 bases from J, the junction contained 8 bases not matched to a gene. CDR3 in amino acids: CASSYLRQGRNQPQHF. The CDR3 nucleotides are TGTGCCAGCAGTTACTTACGACAGGGCCGCAATCAGCCCCAGCATTTT.

The rearrangement links TRBV7-2 to TRBJ2-7; D perhaps matches TRBD2 (5 bases). Per germline, CDR1 SGHTA and CDR2 FQGNSA. The CDR3 contains 15 residues. The ends were cut back, 1 base at V and 2 bases at J, with 12 bases in the middle. This CDR3 reads CASSLVFTGTYEQYV. Written as DNA, the CDR3 is TGTGCCAGCAGCTTAGTCTTTACGGGGACCTACGAGCAGTACGTC.

This clone was observed a few times. V and J are TRBV7-2 and TRBJ2-5; 10 bases are shared with TRBD2. This CDR3 contains 16 residues. Looked up from germline, CDR1 is SGHTA and CDR2 is FQGNSA. Trimming at V came to 3 bases and at J to 5 bases, leaving 9 bases not matched to a gene. CDR3 protein: CASSFASGGRGETQYF. CDR3 nucleotide sequence: TGTGCCAGCAGCTTTGCTAGCGGGGGCCGCGGGGAGACCCAGTACTTC. The whole variable domain, filled in from reference TRBV7-2 and TRBJ2-5, reads GAGVSQSPSNKVTEKGKDVELRCDPISGHTALYWYRQSLGQGLEFLIYFQGNSAPDKSGLPSDRFSAERTGGSVSTLTIQRTQQEDSAVYLCASSFASGGRGETQYFGPGTRLLVL.

This clone has only a few counts. V and J are TRBV28 and TRBJ1-4; 10 nucleotides match TRBD1. The CDR3 runs 18 residues. Germline-derived CDR1 and CDR2 are MDHEN and SYDVKM. Losses at the gene ends were 10 bases for V and 0 bases for J; bases not matched to a gene: 14. The CDR3 reads CATIAYKGTGATNEKLFF. In nucleotides, the CDR3 is TGTGCCACCATTGCTTATAAGGGGACAGGGGCAACTAATGAAAAACTGTTTTTT.

The V and J genes are TRBV19 and TRBJ1-4; 8 positions match TRBD1. Per the germline V gene, CDR1 is LNHDA and CDR2 is SQIVND (reference sequence). V lost 6 bases to trimming and J lost 0 bases; unmatched junction nucleotides: 12. The CDR3 length is 18 residues. In DNA, the CDR3 is TGTGCCAGTAGACGGACAGGGTCAATTCCTGCAACTAATGAAAAACTGTTTTTT. This sequence encodes CASRRTGSIPATNEKLFF.

The chain joins TRBV21-1 to TRBJ2-7; the D call of TRBD1 is as the table states it, not checked on the DNA. TRBV21-1 is assigned pseudogene status. The CDR3 spans 15 residues. The CDR3 loop is CASSKGGDRAWEQYV. DNA for the CDR3: TGTGCCAGCAGCAAAGGGGGGGACAGGGCGTGGGAGCAGTACGTC.

V is TRBV28 and J is TRBJ2-6; D call uncertain. Germline V gives CDR1 MDHEN, CDR2 SYDVKM. Trimming took 8 bases from V and 0 from J, leaving 8 bases between them. CDR3 length equals 14 residues. CDR3 bases: TGTGCCAGCGATAGAAGCTCTGGGGCCAACGTCCTGACTTTC. This encodes CASDRSSGANVLTF.

CDR3 residues: CASSLLGQGGNQPQHF. The CDR3, as DNA: TGTGCCAGCAGTTTATTGGGACAGGGAGGCAATCAGCCCCAGCATTTT. The chain couples TRBV6-6 to TRBJ1-5; TRBD1 matches at 9 bases. In germline, CDR1 is MNHNY, CDR2 SVGAGI (reference sequence). V dropped 4 bases and J dropped 2; count of bases not matched to a gene: 6. There are 16 residues in the CDR3.

The J gene is TRBJ1-4, the V gene TRBV27; the D gene is possibly TRBD1 (6 bases). With 5 bases removed from V and 5 bases from J, the gap between germline ends came to 12 bases. CDR1 and CDR2 (germline): MNHEY, SMNVEV (reference sequence). This CDR3 comprises 14 residues. The chain's CDR3 is CASSPRGANEKLFF. The CDR3 nucleotides read TGTGCCAGCAGTCCCCGGGGGGCCAATGAAAAACTGTTTTTT.

The chain has TRBV11-3 and TRBJ2-5; maybe TRBD1 (5 bases). Deletions cut 1 base from V and 3 bases from J, with 6 bases between. CDR3 size: 13 residues. Per the germline V gene, CDR1 is SGHNT and CDR2 is YENEEA. CDR3 in amino acids: CASSLGREETQYF. The CDR3, as DNA: TGTGCCAGCAGCTTAGGCAGGGAAGAGACCCAGTACTTC.

The V and J genes are TRBV19 and TRBJ1-6; 10 bases are a match to TRBD1. The CDR3 length is 17 residues. Looked up from germline, CDR1 is LNHDA and CDR2 is SQIVND (reference sequence). V lost 7 bases, J lost 9 bases, and 15 bases stayed unmatched. CDR3 nucleotides: TGTGCCAGTACCGACCCGGGACAGGGGATTCTGGGTTCACCCCTCCACTTT. As protein: CASTDPGQGILGSPLHF.

The gene calls are TRBV27 and TRBJ1-2, with D maybe TRBD1 (6 bases). V lost 8 bases, J lost 2 bases, and 12 bases lay in between. The CDR3 has 13 residues. CDR1 is MNHEY and CDR2 is SMNVEV in the germline V gene (reference sequence). CDR3 residues: CASYKQGNYGYTF. CDR3 nucleotide sequence: TGTGCCAGCTATAAACAGGGAAACTATGGCTACACCTTC.

This chain connects TRBV19 to TRBJ1-6, with 8 nucleotides matching TRBD1. This CDR3 contains 16 residues. The germline V gene has CDR1 LNHDA and CDR2 SQIVND (reference sequence). The ends lost 3 bases at V and 5 bases at J; junction bases unmatched: 6. The CDR3 is CASSISGQGDNSPLHF. Here the CDR3 DNA reads TGTGCCAGTAGTATTAGCGGACAGGGAGATAATTCACCCCTCCACTTT.

The rearrangement uses TRBV27 and TRBJ2-5; perhaps TRBD1 as D (6 bases). The CDR3 is 15 amino acids. Trimming shortened V by 3 bases and J by 4 bases, and 15 bases separated the two germline ends. Germline V gene lookup returns CDR1 MNHEY and CDR2 SMNVEV (reference sequence). CDR3 DNA: TGTGCCAGCAGTTTTTCCCCACAGGGAACAGAGACCCAGTACTTC. Amino acids: CASSFSPQGTETQYF.

This clone was picked up a small number of times. The V gene is TRBV15, the J gene TRBJ2-7, with D tentatively TRBD1 (5 bases). Germline-derived CDR1 and CDR2 are LNHNV and YYDKDF (reference sequence). This CDR3 is 13 amino acids long. V gave up 5 bases and J gave up 6 bases, with 14 bases separating them. The CDR3 sequence is CATSELQGLEQYV. DNA for the CDR3: TGTGCCACCAGCGAGTTGCAGGGTCTCGAGCAGTACGTC.

The genes are TRBV4-3 and TRBJ1-2; D is undetermined. The germline V gene encodes CDR1 LGHNA and CDR2 YSLEER. Trimming removed 5 bases from V and 8 bases from J, with 18 bases in between. The CDR3 length is 14 residues. CDR3 loop: CASSTTGISHGYTF. Written as DNA, the CDR3 is TGCGCCAGCAGCACCACCGGGATCTCACACGGCTACACCTTC.

The chain links TRBV2 to TRBJ1-5; D gene ambiguous. The V gene's germline CDR1 is SNHLY and CDR2 FYNNEI. The CDR3 has 14 amino acids. V was cut by 7 bases and J by 6 bases, with 16 bases left in between. The CDR3 protein is CASNTAAEFQPQHF. The CDR3 nucleotides read TGTGCCAGCAACACGGCGGCAGAGTTTCAGCCCCAGCATTTT.

V usage is TRBV25-1 and J usage is TRBJ1-5, with no clear D. The germline V and J ends were trimmed by 5 bases and 1 base, with 9 bases remaining between them. The CDR3 spans 14 residues. The germline V gene encodes CDR1 MGHDK and CDR2 SYGVNS. CDR3 coding DNA: TGTGCCAGCAGTCGGAGGGAGAGCAATCAGCCCCAGCATTTT. Its translation is CASSRRESNQPQHF.

V and J are TRBV6-5 and TRBJ2-7, with 12 nucleotides matching TRBD2. In germline, CDR1 is MNHEY, CDR2 SVGAGI. The CDR3 consists of 15 residues. V was clipped by 5 bases and J by 2 bases; unmatched bases: 4. As DNA, the CDR3 is TGTGCCAGCAGTACCCGACTAGCGGGGGCCTACGAGCAGTACGTC. The encoded protein is CASSTRLAGAYEQYV.

V usage is TRBV2 and J usage is TRBJ1-5; 7 nucleotides agree with TRBD1. Germline-derived CDR1 and CDR2 are SNHLY and FYNNEI. J was trimmed by 6 bases and V by 3 bases; bases with no gene match: 8. The CDR3 covers 15 residues. The CDR3 loop reads CASSEAGGRSQPQHF. The CDR3 DNA is TGTGCCAGCAGTGAGGCAGGGGGTCGTAGTCAGCCCCAGCATTTT.

CDR3 loop: CASTWGRGDNEAFF. The CDR3 nucleotides are TGTGCCAGTACATGGGGACGGGGGGATAATGAAGCTTTCTTT. The V and J genes are TRBV19 and TRBJ1-1; D may be TRBD1 (5 bases). V was trimmed by 7 bases and J by 7 bases, leaving 19 bases between them. Germline assignment: CDR1 LNHDA and CDR2 SQIVND (reference sequence). The CDR3 sequence is 14 residues long.

The rearrangement uses TRBV12-5 and TRBJ1-1; D call uncertain. CDR1 LGHNT and CDR2 FRNRAP come from the germline V gene. V was cut by 0 bases and J by 6 bases, with 14 bases left in between. This CDR3 is built from 15 residues. CDR3 sequence reads: CASGLVDSPSAEAFF. For the CDR3, the DNA is TGTGCTAGTGGTTTGGTAGATAGTCCCAGCGCTGAAGCTTTCTTT.

The genes are TRBV29-1 and TRBJ1-1; 12 bases align to TRBD1. The CDR3 spans 13 residues. Germline loops: CDR1 SQVTM, CDR2 ANQGSEA. The trim removed 7 bases at V and 7 bases at J, leaving 7 bases unmatched. CDR3 loop: CSAGDRGRDEAFF. The CDR3 bases are TGCAGCGCCGGGGACAGGGGGCGTGATGAAGCTTTCTTT.

This clone was observed a few times. This chain uses TRBV4-1 with TRBJ1-1; a possible D gene is TRBD1 (5 bases). The CDR3 consists of 14 residues. Trimming left V 5 bases short and J 1 base short, with 11 bases between. Germline V gene sequence: CDR1 MGHRA, CDR2 YSYEKL. CDR3 bases: TGCGCCAGCAGCTTTGGACAAGAGAACACTGAAGCTTTCTTT. Its translation: CASSFGQENTEAFF.

V is TRBV2 and J is TRBJ2-5; the D gene is possibly TRBD2 (5 bases). Deletions cut 4 bases from V and 5 bases from J, with 11 bases between. CDR1 and CDR2 from the germline V gene are SNHLY and FYNNEI. The CDR3 consists of 13 residues. Here the CDR3 DNA reads TGTGCCAGCAGTGTCGGGGTAACGGAGACCCAGTACTTC. It yields the protein CASSVGVTETQYF.